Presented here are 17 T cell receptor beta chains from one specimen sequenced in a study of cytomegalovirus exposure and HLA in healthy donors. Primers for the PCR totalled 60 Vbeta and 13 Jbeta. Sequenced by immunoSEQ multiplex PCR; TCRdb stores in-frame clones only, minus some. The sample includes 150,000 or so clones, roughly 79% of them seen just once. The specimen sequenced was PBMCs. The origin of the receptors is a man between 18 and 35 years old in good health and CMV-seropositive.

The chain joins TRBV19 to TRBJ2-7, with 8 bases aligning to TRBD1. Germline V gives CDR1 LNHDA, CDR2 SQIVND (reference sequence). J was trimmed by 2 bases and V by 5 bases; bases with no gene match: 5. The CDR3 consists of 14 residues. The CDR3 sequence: CASSPRTGTYEQYF. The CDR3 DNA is TGTGCCAGTAGTCCGCGGACAGGGACCTACGAGCAGTACTTC.

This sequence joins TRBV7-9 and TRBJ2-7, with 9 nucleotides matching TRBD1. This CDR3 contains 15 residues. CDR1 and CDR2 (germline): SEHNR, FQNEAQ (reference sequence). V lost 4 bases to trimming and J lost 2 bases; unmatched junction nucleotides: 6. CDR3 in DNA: TGTGCCAGCAGCTACCGGGACAGGGATGCCTACGAGCAGTACTTC. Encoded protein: CASSYRDRDAYEQYF.

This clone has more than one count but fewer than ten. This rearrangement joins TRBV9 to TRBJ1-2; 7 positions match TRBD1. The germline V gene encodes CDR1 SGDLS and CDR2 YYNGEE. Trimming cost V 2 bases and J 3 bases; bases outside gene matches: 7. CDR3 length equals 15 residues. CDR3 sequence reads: CASSVDPGQHYGYTF. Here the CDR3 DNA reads TGTGCCAGCAGCGTTGATCCGGGACAGCACTATGGCTACACCTTC.

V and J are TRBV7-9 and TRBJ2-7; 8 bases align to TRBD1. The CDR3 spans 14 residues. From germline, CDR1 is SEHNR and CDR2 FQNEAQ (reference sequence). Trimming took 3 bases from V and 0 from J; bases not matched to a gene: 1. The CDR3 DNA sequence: TGTGCCAGCAGCTTGGGACAGGTCTCCTACGAGCAGTACTTC. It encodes CASSLGQVSYEQYF.

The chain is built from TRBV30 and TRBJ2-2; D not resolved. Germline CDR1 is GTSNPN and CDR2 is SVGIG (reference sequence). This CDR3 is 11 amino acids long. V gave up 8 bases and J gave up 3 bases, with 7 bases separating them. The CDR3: CARYDTGELFF. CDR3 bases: TGTGCCCGGTATGACACCGGGGAGCTGTTTTTT.

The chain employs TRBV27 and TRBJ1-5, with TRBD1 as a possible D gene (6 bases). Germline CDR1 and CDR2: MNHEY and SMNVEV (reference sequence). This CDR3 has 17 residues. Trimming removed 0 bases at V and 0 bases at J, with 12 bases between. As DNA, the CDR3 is TGTGCCAGCAGTTTATCTACAGGGACCCTTAGCAATCAGCCCCAGCATTTT. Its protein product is CASSLSTGTLSNQPQHF.

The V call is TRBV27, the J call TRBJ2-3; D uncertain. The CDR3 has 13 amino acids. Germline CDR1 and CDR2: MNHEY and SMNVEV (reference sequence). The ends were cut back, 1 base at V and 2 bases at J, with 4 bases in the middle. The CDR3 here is CASSLFFTDTQYF. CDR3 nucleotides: TGTGCCAGCAGTTTATTCTTCACAGATACGCAGTATTTT.

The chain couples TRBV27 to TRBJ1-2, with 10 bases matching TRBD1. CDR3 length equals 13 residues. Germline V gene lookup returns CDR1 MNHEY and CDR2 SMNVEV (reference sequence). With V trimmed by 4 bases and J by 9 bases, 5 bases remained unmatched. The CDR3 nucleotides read TGTGCCAGCAGTTGGGACAGGGGTAATCGCTACACCTTC. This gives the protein CASSWDRGNRYTF.

For the CDR3, the DNA is TGTGCCACCAGCAGAGATCAGGGGGATCAGTACTTC. The encoded protein is CATSRDQGDQYF. V is TRBV15 and J is TRBJ2-7, with 7 bases matching TRBD1. Germline-derived CDR1 and CDR2 are LNHNV and YYDKDF (reference sequence). The CDR3 length is 12 residues. V lost 0 bases to trimming and J lost 10 bases; unmatched junction nucleotides: 3.

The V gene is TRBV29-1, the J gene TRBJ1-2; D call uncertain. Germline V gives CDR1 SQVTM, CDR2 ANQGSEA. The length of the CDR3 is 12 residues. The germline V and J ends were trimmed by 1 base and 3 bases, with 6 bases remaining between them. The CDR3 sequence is CSVEVPDYGYTF. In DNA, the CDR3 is TGCAGCGTTGAAGTGCCAGACTATGGCTACACCTTC.

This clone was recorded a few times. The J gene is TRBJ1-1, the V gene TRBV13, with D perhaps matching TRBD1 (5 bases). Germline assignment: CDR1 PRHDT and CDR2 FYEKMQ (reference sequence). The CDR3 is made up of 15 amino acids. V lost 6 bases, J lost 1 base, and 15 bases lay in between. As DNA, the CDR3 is TGTGCCAGCAGGTGGAAGGGGTCGAAGAACACTGAAGCTTTCTTT. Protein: CASRWKGSKNTEAFF.

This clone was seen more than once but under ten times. The CDR3 loop is CASSLGLINYGYTF. The DNA for the CDR3 is TGTGCCAGCAGCTTGGGACTGATTAACTATGGCTACACCTTC. V is TRBV7-2 and J is TRBJ1-2; the D gene is possibly TRBD1 (5 bases). The V gene lost 3 bases and the J gene lost 1 base, with 9 bases spanning the gap. CDR1 and CDR2 from the germline V gene are SGHTA and FQGNSA. The CDR3 is 14 residues long.

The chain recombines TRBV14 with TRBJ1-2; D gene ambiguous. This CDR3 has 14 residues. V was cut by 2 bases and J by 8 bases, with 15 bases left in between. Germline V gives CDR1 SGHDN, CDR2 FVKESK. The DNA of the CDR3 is TGTGCCAGCAGCCAAATCGCGGTGTTGCCGGGCTACACCTTC. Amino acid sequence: CASSQIAVLPGYTF.

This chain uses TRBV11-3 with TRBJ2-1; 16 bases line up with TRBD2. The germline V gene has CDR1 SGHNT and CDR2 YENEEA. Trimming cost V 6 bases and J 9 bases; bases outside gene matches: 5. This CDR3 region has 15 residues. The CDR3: CASSLGLAGGREQFF. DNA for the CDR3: TGTGCCAGCAGTCTGGGACTAGCGGGAGGGCGTGAGCAGTTCTTC.

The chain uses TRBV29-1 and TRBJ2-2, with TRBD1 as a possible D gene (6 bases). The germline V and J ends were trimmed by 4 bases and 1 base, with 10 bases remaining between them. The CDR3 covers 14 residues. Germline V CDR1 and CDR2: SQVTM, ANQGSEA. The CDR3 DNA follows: TGCAGCGTTGGGGGACACGGGAACACCGGGGAGCTGTTTTTT. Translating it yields CSVGGHGNTGELFF.

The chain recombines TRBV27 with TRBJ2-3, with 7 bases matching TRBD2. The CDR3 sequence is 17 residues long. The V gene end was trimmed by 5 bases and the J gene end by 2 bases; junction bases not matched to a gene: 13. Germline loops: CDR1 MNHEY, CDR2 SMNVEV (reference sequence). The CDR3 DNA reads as TGTGCCAGCAGTGAGCTCCTTAGAGCGGGACTCACAGATACGCAGTATTTT. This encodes CASSELLRAGLTDTQYF.

CDR3 in amino acids: CASTQTGLDQPQHF. CDR3 DNA: TGTGCCAGTACCCAGACAGGGCTTGATCAGCCCCAGCATTTT. The chain uses TRBV19 and TRBJ1-5, with 7 bases identical to TRBD1. V gave up 7 bases and J gave up 5 bases; unmatched junction bases: 8. This CDR3 has 14 amino acids. Germline lookup yields CDR1 LNHDA and CDR2 SQIVND (reference sequence).